These 14 T cell receptor beta chains were all obtained from the same sample, sequenced in a study of cytomegalovirus exposure and HLA in healthy donors. PCR was performed using 60 Vbeta and 13 Jbeta primers. Clones were read by immunoSEQ multiplex PCR, and TCRdb kept only the in-frame ones, dropping some. The sample shows roughly 190,000 clones, 70% to 80% of them seen only once. The sample comprised PBMCs. The source of these receptors is a woman aged 25 to 39 in good health and CMV-seropositive.

V is TRBV4-2 and J is TRBJ1-1, with a tentative D call TRBD1 (5 bases). The V gene lost 4 bases and the J gene lost 3 bases, with 27 bases spanning the gap. This CDR3 region has 19 residues. Germline V gene data show CDR1 as LGHNA and CDR2 as YNFKEQ. The CDR3 protein is CASSRWKQEIRKGDTEAFF. As DNA, the CDR3 is TGTGCCAGCAGCCGATGGAAACAGGAGATAAGGAAAGGAGACACTGAAGCTTTCTTT.

The rearrangement joins TRBV4-3 to TRBJ2-5, with 7 bases matching TRBD2. The CDR3 has 16 amino acids. Germline values: CDR1 LGHNA, CDR2 YSLEER. Unmatched junction bases numbered 10, after V lost 2 bases and J lost 4 bases. The CDR3, as DNA: TGCGCCAGCAGCCAACTGGAGGGCGGGAGTGGAGAGACCCAGTACTTC. Translation gives CASSQLEGGSGETQYF.

This chain connects TRBV28 to TRBJ2-3; TRBD2 is a possible D gene (6 bases). This CDR3 is built from 16 residues. In germline, CDR1 is MDHEN, CDR2 SYDVKM. Trimming cost V 4 bases and J 0 bases, with 14 bases left between them. The CDR3 coding sequence is TGTGCCAGCAGTTCCCGGACTAATCCTAGCACAGATACGCAGTATTTT. Its protein is CASSSRTNPSTDTQYF.

The V gene is TRBV19, the J gene TRBJ1-3, with 7 nucleotides matching TRBD1. This CDR3 comprises 15 residues. V lost 4 bases to trimming and J lost 0 bases; unmatched junction nucleotides: 3. From germline, CDR1 is LNHDA and CDR2 SQIVND (reference sequence). This chain's CDR3 is CASSRGTASGNTIYF. The CDR3 DNA sequence: TGTGCCAGTAGTAGAGGGACAGCCTCTGGAAACACCATATATTTT.

A few counts support this clone. The CDR3 region has the DNA TGTGCCAGCAGCTTAGGGGTCCTCAGCTCCTACAATGAGCAGTTCTTC. This codes for CASSLGVLSSYNEQFF. The V gene is TRBV5-4, the J gene TRBJ2-1; D perhaps matches TRBD1 (5 bases). CDR3 length equals 16 residues. In germline, CDR1 is SGHNT, CDR2 YYREEE (reference sequence). V lost 2 bases and J 0 bases, leaving 12 bases between the germline ends.

The chain has TRBV13 and TRBJ1-1; D uncertain. The CDR3 length is 11 residues. The V and J ends lost 2 bases and 8 bases respectively, with 6 bases between them. Germline lookup yields CDR1 PRHDT and CDR2 FYEKMQ (reference sequence). CDR3 nucleotides: TGTGCCAGCAGCTTAAGTCGGGAAGCTTTCTTT. Translating it yields CASSLSREAFF.

The genes are TRBV19 and TRBJ1-5; D not resolved. Germline assignment: CDR1 LNHDA and CDR2 SQIVND (reference sequence). Trimming shortened V by 7 bases and J by 3 bases, and 19 bases separated the two germline ends. The CDR3 runs 16 residues. In DNA, the CDR3 is TGTGCCAGTACCCCGAGGGCAGGCCTGCCCAATCAGCCCCAGCATTTT. It codes for CASTPRAGLPNQPQHF.

This rearrangement joins TRBV5-4 to TRBJ2-3; TRBD1 matches at 7 bases. Per the germline V gene, CDR1 is SGHNT and CDR2 is YYREEE (reference sequence). V gave up 0 bases and J gave up 4 bases; unmatched junction bases: 5. This CDR3 region has 15 residues. CDR3 sequence (DNA): TGTGCCAGCAGCTTGGGACAGGGTATCTCAGATACGCAGTATTTT. As protein: CASSLGQGISDTQYF.

The chain combines TRBV19 with TRBJ2-6, with D perhaps TRBD1 (5 bases). This CDR3 has 16 residues. Between the trimmed V and J ends, which lost 2 bases and 3 bases, there was a span of 11 bases. Germline values: CDR1 LNHDA, CDR2 SQIVND (reference sequence). The CDR3 DNA reads as TGTGCCAGTAGTATAAGGTCAGGGCTTGGGGCCAACGTCCTGACTTTC. Translating gives CASSIRSGLGANVLTF.

The chain links TRBV18 to TRBJ2-5, with D possibly matching TRBD1 (5 bases). Trimming cost V 4 bases and J 5 bases, with 11 bases left between them. The CDR3 runs to 13 residues. Looked up from germline, CDR1 is KGHSH and CDR2 is LQKENI. In DNA, the CDR3 is TGTGCCAGCTCACTAGGGGTCCGGGAGACCCAGTACTTC. It translates to CASSLGVRETQYF.

J is TRBJ1-1 and V is TRBV6-5, with 8 bases fitting TRBD1. CDR1 is MNHEY, CDR2 SVGAGI, per germline. With V trimmed by 6 bases and J by 3 bases, 3 bases remained unmatched. This CDR3 comprises 13 residues. CDR3 region: CASSRGPDTEAFF. The DNA for the CDR3 is TGTGCCAGCAGCAGGGGGCCTGACACTGAAGCTTTCTTT.

The rearrangement links TRBV28 to TRBJ1-1; weak D call: TRBD1 (6 bases). With 3 bases removed from V and 2 bases from J, the gap between germline ends came to 13 bases. Germline CDR1 and CDR2: MDHEN and SYDVKM. The CDR3 covers 15 residues. The CDR3 region has the DNA TGTGCCAGCAGTTTCTTGGGGGCGAGAAACACTGAAGCTTTCTTT. Amino acids: CASSFLGARNTEAFF.

V usage is TRBV7-8 and J usage is TRBJ1-5, with TRBD1 identical over 7 bases. Germline-derived CDR1 and CDR2 are SGHVS and FQNEAQ. V shed 5 bases, J shed 0 bases, and the junction held 7 bases outside the gene matches. The CDR3 runs 16 residues. In DNA, the CDR3 is TGTGCCAGCAGCCTTCGGGACAGATATAGCAATCAGCCCCAGCATTTT. Protein product: CASSLRDRYSNQPQHF.

The chain carries TRBV19 and TRBJ1-6; D is ambiguous. Trimming stripped 7 bases from V and 7 bases from J, with 17 bases between. This CDR3 has 15 residues. Germline V gene sequence: CDR1 LNHDA, CDR2 SQIVND (reference sequence). CDR3 DNA: TGTGCCAGTACCAACCCGGAGGTGACCAATTCACCCCTCCACTTT. Translated: CASTNPEVTNSPLHF.